This T cell receptor beta chain came from a study of technical replicates of blood from several donors. The germline CDR1 and CDR2 sequences are KGHSH and LQKENI. CDR3 size: 15 residues. Trimming pared 0 bases from V and 6 bases from J, leaving 15 bases between. Assay: immunoSEQ multiplex PCR; the TCRdb copy retains only in-frame clones and omits some. The repertoire consists of nearly 80,000 clones, with 85% to 95% occurring once and the leading ten covering less than 0.5%. This clone came up once. Sequences were obtained from T cells isolated from PBMCs. The genes are TRBV18 and TRBJ2-7, with unresolved D. The TCR originated in a human donor in good health. The CDR3 is CASSPPTSTLFEQYF. CDR3 DNA: TGTGCCAGCTCACCACCAACCTCGACTCTCTTCGAGCAGTACTTC.